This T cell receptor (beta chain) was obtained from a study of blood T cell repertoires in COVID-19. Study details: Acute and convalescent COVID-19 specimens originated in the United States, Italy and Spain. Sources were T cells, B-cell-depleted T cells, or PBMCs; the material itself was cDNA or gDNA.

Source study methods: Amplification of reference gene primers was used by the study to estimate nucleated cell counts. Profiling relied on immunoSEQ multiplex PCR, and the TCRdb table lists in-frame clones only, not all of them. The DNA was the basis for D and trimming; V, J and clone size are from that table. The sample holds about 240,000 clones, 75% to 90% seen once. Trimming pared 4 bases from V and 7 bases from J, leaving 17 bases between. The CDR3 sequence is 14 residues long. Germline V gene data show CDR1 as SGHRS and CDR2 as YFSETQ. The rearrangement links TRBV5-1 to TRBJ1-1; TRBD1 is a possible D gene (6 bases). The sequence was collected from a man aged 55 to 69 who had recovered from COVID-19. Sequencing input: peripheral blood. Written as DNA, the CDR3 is TGCGCCAGCAGCCCCGGAGGAAGGGGGAATGAAGCTTTCTTT. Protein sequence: CASSPGGRGNEAFF.